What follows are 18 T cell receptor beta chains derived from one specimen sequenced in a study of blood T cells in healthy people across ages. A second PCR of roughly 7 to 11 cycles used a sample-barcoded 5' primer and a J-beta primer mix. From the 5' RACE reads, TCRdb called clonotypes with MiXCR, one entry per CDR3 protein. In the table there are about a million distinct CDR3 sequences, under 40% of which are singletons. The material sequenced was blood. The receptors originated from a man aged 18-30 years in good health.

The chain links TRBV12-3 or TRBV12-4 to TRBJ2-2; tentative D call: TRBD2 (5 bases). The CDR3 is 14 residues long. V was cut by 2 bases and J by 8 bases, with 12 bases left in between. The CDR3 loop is CASSLRLAAGELFF. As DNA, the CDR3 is TGTGCCAGCAGTTTAAGGCTAGCCGCGGGGGAGCTGTTTTTT.

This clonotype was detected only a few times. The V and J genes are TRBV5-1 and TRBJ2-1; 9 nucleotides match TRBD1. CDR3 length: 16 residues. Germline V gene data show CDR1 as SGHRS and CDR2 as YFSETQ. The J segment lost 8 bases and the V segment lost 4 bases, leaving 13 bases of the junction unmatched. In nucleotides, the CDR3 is TGCGCCAGCAGCCCAGACAGGGGGACGATCGAGGATGAGCAGTTCTTC. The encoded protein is CASSPDRGTIEDEQFF.

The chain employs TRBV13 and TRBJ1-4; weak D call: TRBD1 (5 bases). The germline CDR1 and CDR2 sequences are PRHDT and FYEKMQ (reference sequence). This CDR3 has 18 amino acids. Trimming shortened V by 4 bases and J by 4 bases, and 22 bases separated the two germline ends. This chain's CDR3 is CASSSPNRGRGNNEKLFF. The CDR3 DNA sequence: TGTGCCAGCAGCTCCCCAAATCGGGGACGGGGGAATAATGAAAAACTGTTTTTT. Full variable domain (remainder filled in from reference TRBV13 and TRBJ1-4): AAGVIQSPRHLIKEKRETATLKCYPIPRHDTVYWYQQGPGQDPQFLISFYEKMQSDKGSIPDRFSAQQFSDYHSELNMSSLELGDSALYFCASSSPNRGRGNNEKLFFGSGTQLSVL.

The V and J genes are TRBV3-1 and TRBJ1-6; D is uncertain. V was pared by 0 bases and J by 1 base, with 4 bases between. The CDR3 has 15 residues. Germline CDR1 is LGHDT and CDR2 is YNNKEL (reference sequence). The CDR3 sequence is CASSQDVSYNSPLHF. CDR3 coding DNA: TGTGCCAGCAGCCAAGATGTTTCCTATAATTCACCCCTCCACTTT.

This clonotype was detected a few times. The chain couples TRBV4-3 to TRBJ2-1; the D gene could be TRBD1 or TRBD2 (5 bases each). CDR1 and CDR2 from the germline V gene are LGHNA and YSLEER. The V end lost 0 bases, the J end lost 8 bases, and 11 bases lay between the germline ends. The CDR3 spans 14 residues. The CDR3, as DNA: TGCGCCAGCAGCCAAGATGAGGGGATTTATGAGCAGTTCTTC. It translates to CASSQDEGIYEQFF.

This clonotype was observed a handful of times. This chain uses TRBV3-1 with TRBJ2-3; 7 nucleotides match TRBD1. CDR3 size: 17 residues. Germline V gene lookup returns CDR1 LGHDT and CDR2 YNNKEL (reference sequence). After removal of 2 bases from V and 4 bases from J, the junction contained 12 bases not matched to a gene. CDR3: CASSQFVGQADPDTQYF. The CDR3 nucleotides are TGTGCCAGCAGCCAATTCGTCGGACAGGCCGATCCAGATACGCAGTATTTT.

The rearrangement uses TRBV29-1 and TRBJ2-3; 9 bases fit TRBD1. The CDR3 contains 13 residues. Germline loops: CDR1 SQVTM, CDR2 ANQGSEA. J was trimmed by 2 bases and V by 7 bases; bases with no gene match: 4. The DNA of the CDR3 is TGCAGCGCCTGGACAGGGGTCACAGATACGCAGTATTTT. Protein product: CSAWTGVTDTQYF.

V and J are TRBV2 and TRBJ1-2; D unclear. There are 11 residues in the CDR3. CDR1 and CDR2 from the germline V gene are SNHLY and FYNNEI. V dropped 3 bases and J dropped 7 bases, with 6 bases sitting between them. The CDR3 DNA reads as TGTGCCAGCAGTGATTTTATTGGCTACACCTTC. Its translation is CASSDFIGYTF.

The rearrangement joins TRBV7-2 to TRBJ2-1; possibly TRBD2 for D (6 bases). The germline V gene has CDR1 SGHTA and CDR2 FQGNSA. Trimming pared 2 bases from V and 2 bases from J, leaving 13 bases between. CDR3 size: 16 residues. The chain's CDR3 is CASSLRGGTTYNEQFF. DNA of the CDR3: TGTGCCAGCAGCTTACGCGGCGGGACCACCTACAATGAGCAGTTCTTC.

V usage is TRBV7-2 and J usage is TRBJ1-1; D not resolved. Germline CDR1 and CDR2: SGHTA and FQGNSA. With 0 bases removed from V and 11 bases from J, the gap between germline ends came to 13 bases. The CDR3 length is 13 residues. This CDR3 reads CASSLAVHPGAFF. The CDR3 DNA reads TGTGCCAGCAGCTTAGCAGTACACCCGGGGGCTTTCTTT.

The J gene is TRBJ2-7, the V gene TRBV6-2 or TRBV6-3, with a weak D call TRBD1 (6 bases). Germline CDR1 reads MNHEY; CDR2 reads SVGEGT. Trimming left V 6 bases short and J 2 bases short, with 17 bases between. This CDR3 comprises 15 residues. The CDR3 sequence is CASSLTYGQPYEQYF. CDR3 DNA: TGTGCCAGCAGCCTTACCTACGGACAGCCCTACGAGCAGTACTTC.

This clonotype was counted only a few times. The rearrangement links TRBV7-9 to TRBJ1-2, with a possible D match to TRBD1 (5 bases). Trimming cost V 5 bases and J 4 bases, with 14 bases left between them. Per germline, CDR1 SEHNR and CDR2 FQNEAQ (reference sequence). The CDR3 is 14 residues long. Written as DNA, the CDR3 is TGTGCCAGCAGCCACAAAGGGGAAATCTATGGCTACACCTTC. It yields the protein CASSHKGEIYGYTF. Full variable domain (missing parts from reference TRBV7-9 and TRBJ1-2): DTGVSQNPRHKITKRGQNVTFRCDPISEHNRLYWYRQTLGQGPEFLTYFQNEAQLEKSRLLSDRFSAERPKGSFSTLEIQRTEQGDSAMYLCASSHKGEIYGYTFGSGTRLTVV.

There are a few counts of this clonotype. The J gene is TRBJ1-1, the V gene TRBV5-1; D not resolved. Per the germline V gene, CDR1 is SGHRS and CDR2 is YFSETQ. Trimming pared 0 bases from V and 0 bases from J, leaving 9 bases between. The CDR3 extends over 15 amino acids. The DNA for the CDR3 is TGCGCCAGCAGCTTGGGGTCAGCCCTGAACACTGAAGCTTTCTTT. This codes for CASSLGSALNTEAFF.

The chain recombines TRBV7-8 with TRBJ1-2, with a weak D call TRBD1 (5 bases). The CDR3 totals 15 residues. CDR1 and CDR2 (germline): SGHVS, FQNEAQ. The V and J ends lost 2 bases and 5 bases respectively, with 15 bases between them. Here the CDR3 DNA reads TGTGCCAGCAGCTTAATCAAAAGGGGAAGATATGGCTACACCTTC. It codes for CASSLIKRGRYGYTF.

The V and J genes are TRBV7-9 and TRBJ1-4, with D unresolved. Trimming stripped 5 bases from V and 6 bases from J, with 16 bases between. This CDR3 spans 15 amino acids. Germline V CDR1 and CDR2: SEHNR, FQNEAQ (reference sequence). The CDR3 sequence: CASSHLAGAHEKLFF. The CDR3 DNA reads TGTGCCAGCAGCCATCTGGCAGGCGCCCATGAAAAACTGTTTTTT.

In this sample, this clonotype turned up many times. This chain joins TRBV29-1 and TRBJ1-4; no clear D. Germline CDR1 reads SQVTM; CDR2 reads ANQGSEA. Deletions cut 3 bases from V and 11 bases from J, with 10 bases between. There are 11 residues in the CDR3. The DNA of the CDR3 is TGCAGCGTTGACAGAAACGGGAAACTGTTTTTT. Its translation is CSVDRNGKLFF.

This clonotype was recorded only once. The CDR3: CASSLAQTGFNEQFF. CDR3 in DNA: TGTGCCAGCAGCTTAGCACAGACAGGTTTCAATGAGCAGTTCTTC. V gene TRBV7-2 combines with J gene TRBJ2-1, with TRBD1 as a possible D gene (6 bases). This CDR3 has 15 residues. Per germline, CDR1 SGHTA and CDR2 FQGNSA. Trimming took off 0 bases at V and 6 bases at J, with 12 bases between the two ends.

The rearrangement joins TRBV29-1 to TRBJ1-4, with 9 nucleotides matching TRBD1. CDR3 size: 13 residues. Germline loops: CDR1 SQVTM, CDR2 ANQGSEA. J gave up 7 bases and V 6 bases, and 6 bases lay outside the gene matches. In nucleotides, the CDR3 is TGCAGCGTGGCCCGGGACAGGGCTGAAAAACTGTTTTTT. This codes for CSVARDRAEKLFF.